This paragraph covers one T cell receptor beta chain sequence. The target of this receptor is not known. Base-call qualities are not available, and no considerably larger clone is one nucleotide away. Trimming at the junction amounts to 5 bases on V and 7 bases on J, and the germline ends lie 17 bases apart. The CDR3 numbers 14 residues from cysteine through phenylalanine. This entry keeps only the CDR3 DNA: 42 bases, framed from base 1. The germline V gene yields SGHTA for CDR1 and FQGNSA for CDR2. Each donor gave one peripheral blood draw, approximately 0.11 L on average, collected into heparinised tubes. A BD FACSAria II was used to sort naive, central memory, regulatory and stem cell-like memory CD4+ T cells with a panel that included CD45RO, CCR7, CD25, CD127, CD95 and CD27. Purity was above 95% for every sorted population. PBMCs were separated immediately by Lymphoprep density gradient centrifugation and were stained directly, without being cultured. To minimize batch effects, samples were stained and sorted in pairs, one healthy donor with one patient per experiment.

The entire isolated RNA was reverse transcribed using the High Capacity cDNA Reverse Transcription Kit, and thus expressed TCRB transcripts were sequenced. Naive, central memory and regulatory T cell samples underwent deep immunoSEQ sequencing, averaging around 3.6 million total reads per sample. Sorted cells were lysed in RLT buffer and RNA was extracted with DNase-treated RNeasy Micro or Mini kits, depending on cell number. To prevent cross-contamination, every cell subset was processed on its own, while patient and healthy donor samples were processed together. The immunoSEQ multiplex PCR was used to amplify TCRB sequences from cDNA, generating 87-bp fragments that spanned the CDR3 region. Sequencing of the amplicons was done on the Illumina HiSeq platform. On the study's bioinformatics: PCR bias was corrected computationally using synthetic template baselines, and reads within Hamming distance 2 were collapsed, with unmergeable singletons discarded. Reads were aligned against IMGT to assign V, D and J genes, CDR3 length and insertions or deletions at six rearrangement sites. Within each subset, clonotype counts were normalized to the number of sorted cells before true diversity and Gini coefficients were calculated with the tcR R package. Repertoire sharing was quantified using the overlap coefficient calculated on TCRB nucleotide sequences. Here the immuneACCESS table is served through TCRdb, limited to in-frame sequences with V and J called. Missing clones are a known gap in these copies; in checked studies unresolved V genes cover under half, and the rest lacks a known reason. The V and J calls and clone size come from that table; D and trimming were worked out from the DNA. A total of 120,000 or so clones appear in this sample, approximately 15% of them only once. The ten most abundant clones make up 2.6% of the sample.

These data originate in a study of beta chain features in type 1 diabetes (dated by TCRdb to 2016 to 2018). Background for the entire study: Patients and healthy donors did not differ in mean age, gender distribution, total cell number or subset yield. A total of 107,917,701 sorted cells were examined across all samples, and a strong correlation was observed between cell number per subset and RNA yield. Naive and central memory subsets were obtained from all 30 or so donors, but regulatory and stem cell-like memory subsets were isolated from only 8 patients and roughly 8 healthy donors. The study compared the TCRB repertoires of sorted circulating CD4+ T cell subsets in recently diagnosed type 1 diabetes patients with those in matched healthy donors. What the work shows at the level of the full study, not this receptor alone: Naive, central memory and regulatory TCRB repertoires appeared more similar among patients than among healthy donors. At VDJ recombination sites, patients with type 1 diabetes made fewer insertions and deleted more nucleotides, a pattern implying thymic rearrangement abnormalities. PCR might favor shorter templates, but patient and control samples were amplified and corrected together, so any skew would affect both groups equally. Only small numbers of individuals were included in the HLA sub-analyses, which left unresolved whether HLA type had any influence on TCRB rearrangement. Because cDNA was sequenced instead of genomic DNA, activated cells with high expression could be over-represented, although the groups did not differ in activation or CD3 levels. Type 1 diabetes patients showed a moderate but significant shortening of TCRB CDR3 length in all four CD4+ subsets.

Sequenced material: central memory CD4+ T cells from blood. This TCR came from a man younger than 30 with type 1 diabetes. The chain is made from TRBV7-2 and TRBJ1-2; confidence is insufficient to name the D gene. The CDR3 corresponds to CASSRTPGQPGYTF. In nucleotide form, the sequence is TGTGCCAGCAGCCGGACTCCCGGGCAGCCTGGCTACACCTTC.